This T cell receptor (beta chain) is from a study of blood T cell dynamics during melanoma immunotherapy. About the research overall: Metastatic melanoma patients received first-line pembrolizumab or nivolumab plus ipilimumab. Study-wide results and caveats: Whether repertoire-driving clones were melanoma-specific could not be determined.

Remarks on this clone: Its antigen is still unknown.

The time point: pre-treatment baseline. Patients with prior systemic cancer treatment, concomitant immunosuppressants, or other active malignancies were excluded. Produced via immunoSEQ multiplex PCR; TCRdb's table is partial and in-frame only. The sample contains over 8,500 clones, about 90% of which appear only once. The specimen was blood, collected from a patient treated with checkpoint blockade. The receptor was isolated from a human donor with melanoma.

CDR3 DNA: TGTGCCAGCAGCAGTCGTGGCTCTGGGGCCAACGTCCTGACTTTC. It codes for CASSSRGSGANVLTF. The rearrangement uses TRBV11-1 and TRBJ2-6; D is unclear. This CDR3 is 15 amino acids long. CDR1 SGHAT and CDR2 FQDESV come from the germline V gene (reference sequence). V was cut by 5 bases and J by 0 bases, with 8 bases left in between.